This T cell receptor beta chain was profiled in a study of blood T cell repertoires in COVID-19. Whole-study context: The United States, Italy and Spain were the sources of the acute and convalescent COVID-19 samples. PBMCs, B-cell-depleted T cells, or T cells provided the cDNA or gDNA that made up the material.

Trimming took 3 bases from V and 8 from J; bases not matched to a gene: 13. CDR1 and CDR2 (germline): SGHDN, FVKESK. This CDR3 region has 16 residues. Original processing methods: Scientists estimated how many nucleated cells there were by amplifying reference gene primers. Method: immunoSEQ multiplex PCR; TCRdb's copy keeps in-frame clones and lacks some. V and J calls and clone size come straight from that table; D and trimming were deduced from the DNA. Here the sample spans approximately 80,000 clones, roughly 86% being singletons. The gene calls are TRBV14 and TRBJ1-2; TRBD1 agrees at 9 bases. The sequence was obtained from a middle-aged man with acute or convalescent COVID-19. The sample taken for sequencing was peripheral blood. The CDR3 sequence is CASSHLLGQGAGGYTF. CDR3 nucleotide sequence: TGTGCCAGCAGCCACCTCCTGGGACAGGGAGCGGGCGGCTACACCTTC.